This T cell receptor beta chain was obtained from a study of blood T cell repertoires in COVID-19 (dated by TCRdb to the early 2020s). About the full investigation: Collaborator samples came from the United States, Italy and Spain and covered acute and convalescent phases of COVID-19. The repertoires were made available in a free public database intended to serve as a resource for research on the immune response to SARS-CoV-2. Where HLA class I and class II types were available, the types were taken from metadata supplied by the sample provider, not from assay-based typing. Sample metadata almost always included a de-identified subject ID, COVID-19 status, age in years and sex. Samples were obtained from the ongoing ImmuneRACE study (first 160 participants) and from 1,254 subjects provided by 6 global collaborators. Subjects who had been exposed to COVID-19, were actively infected with it, or had recovered from it provided the deeply sampled blood TCRbeta repertoires that made up the dataset. The material from the prospective study consisted of cDNA or gDNA derived from T cells, B-cell-depleted T cells, or PBMCs.

On this clone: Its antigen has not been determined. Qualities for individual bases were not recorded, and no much larger clone is one base off.

The immunoSEQ Assay, a bias-controlled multiplex PCR, was used to amplify TCRbeta CDR3 regions from genomic DNA. Under the source paper's analysis protocol: Nucleated cell counts per sample were estimated from amplification of reference gene primers within the assay. To quantify the absolute abundance of each unique TCRbeta CDR3 rearrangement, sequence reads were collapsed and filtered. Productive Simpson clonality was computed per sample as the square root of Simpson's diversity index over productive rearrangements. TCRdb retrieved this table from immuneACCESS and kept in-frame rearrangements only. Not all clones are present; in checked studies, unresolved V genes account for under half, and no reason is known for the remainder. V, J and clone size are taken as reported in that table, and D and trimming were inferred from the DNA itself. Across this sample there are more than 200,000 clones, with around 82% seen only once. The ten largest account for approximately 4.3% of the sample.

The paper's findings and limits, for the study overall: Clinical and demographic metadata were provided uncurated, with the amount varying by source and participant.

The cysteine opens and the phenylalanine closes a CDR3 of 14 amino acids. Of all the DNA, just the CDR3 is kept, 42 bases in frame from base 1. Looking up the germline V gene (reference sequence) yields CDR1 GTSNPN and CDR2 SVGIG. V loses 3 bases at its end and J loses 8 bases; junction bases beyond the gene matches: 10. Participants in the prospective study were aged about 18 to 89 years, lived in about two dozen United States geographic areas, and enrolled through a virtual design. In the prospective study, participants were assigned to cohorts based on the clinical history participants reported in a screening survey and a study questionnaire. Each participant in the prospective study had whole blood, serum and a nasopharyngeal or oropharyngeal swab collected by mobile phlebotomists. Over a roughly 2-month period, participants in the prospective study had the option of providing additional blood draws and questionnaires. Blood samples from the prospective study were shipped frozen or at room temperature prior to DNA extraction.

This sequence was found in a man aged 30 to 45 with acute COVID-19. Sequenced: PBMCs or T cells enriched from blood (not recorded which). This sequence uses TRBV30 and TRBJ1-2; 9 bases in between match TRBD1. The CDR3 sequence is CAWRVTGGLEGYTF. The DNA sequence is TGTGCCTGGAGGGTGACAGGGGGTCTAGAAGGCTACACCTTC.